A single sample is the source of the 6 T cell receptor beta chains below, sequenced in a study of blood T cell repertoires in COVID-19. Libraries were prepared by immunoSEQ multiplex PCR; TCRdb keeps only in-frame clonotypes and omits some of them. The sample has under 200,000 clones; 80% to 90% are singletons. The sequenced sample was peripheral blood. All receptors derive from an elderly woman with acute or convalescent COVID-19.

This chain connects TRBV5-1 to TRBJ2-1; 10 positions match TRBD2. Trimming took 0 bases from V and 9 from J; bases not matched to a gene: 3. Germline V CDR1 and CDR2: SGHRS, YFSETQ. The CDR3 covers 14 residues. In DNA form, the CDR3 reads TGCGCCAGCAGCTTGGAACTAGCGGGACGTGAGCAGTTCTTC. Translating it yields CASSLELAGREQFF.

This clone was seen a handful of times. The chain is built from TRBV5-1 and TRBJ2-7; no clear D gene. CDR3 size: 14 residues. V dropped 4 bases and J dropped 5 bases, with 16 bases sitting between them. Germline loops: CDR1 SGHRS, CDR2 YFSETQ. CDR3 protein: CASSNTHFYNEQYF. Here the CDR3 DNA reads TGCGCCAGCAGCAACACCCATTTTTATAACGAGCAGTACTTC.

This sequence joins TRBV27 and TRBJ2-5; 7 nucleotides agree with TRBD1. V gave up 6 bases and J gave up 2 bases; unmatched junction bases: 12. Germline V gene sequence: CDR1 MNHEY, CDR2 SMNVEV (reference sequence). The CDR3 is made up of 16 amino acids. The CDR3 DNA reads as TGTGCCAGCAGCCAAGGGGTCGGGACAGCTCAAGAGACCCAGTACTTC. Its protein product is CASSQGVGTAQETQYF.

The rearrangement uses TRBV2 and TRBJ1-5; the D is unclear. Germline CDR1 and CDR2: SNHLY and FYNNEI. The length of the CDR3 is 17 residues. Trimming took off 8 bases at V and 0 bases at J, with 20 bases between the two ends. CDR3 region: CASFEGQIRDSNQPQHF. The CDR3 coding sequence is TGTGCCAGCTTCGAGGGCCAGATCCGGGATAGCAATCAGCCCCAGCATTTT.

This clone was seen at least ten times. This sequence joins TRBV9 and TRBJ1-2; possibly TRBD1 for D (5 bases). CDR1 and CDR2 (germline): SGDLS, YYNGEE. The V gene lost 0 bases and the J gene lost 1 base, with 10 bases spanning the gap. The CDR3 totals 15 residues. CDR3 DNA: TGTGCCAGCAGCGTAGCAGTTCAGGGTAACTATGGCTACACCTTC. Protein: CASSVAVQGNYGYTF.

This clone was seen just once. The chain combines TRBV2 with TRBJ2-7, with D hard to call. V was clipped by 5 bases and J by 4 bases, with 18 bases between them. The germline CDR1 and CDR2 sequences are SNHLY and FYNNEI. CDR3 size: 15 residues. DNA for the CDR3: TGTGCCAGCAGTAGACAATCCATTCCGGCTTACGAGCAGTACTTC. Its translation is CASSRQSIPAYEQYF.